Listed below are T cell receptor beta chains from one sample, sequenced in a study of blood T cell repertoires in COVID-19. Sequencing used immunoSEQ multiplex PCR; TCRdb keeps in-frame clones, though not all of them. The table lists approximately 190,000 clones, around four fifths of them singletons. The sequenced sample was peripheral blood. The receptors shown here come from a human donor in a cohort sampled during active COVID-19. Each CDR3 is given with its conserved first and last residue. Fields, in order: J gene, D gene, V gene, clone size, CDR3 protein, CDR3 DNA. A D gene is named only where the DNA matches it firmly. Part of the rows lack a size; the others show once, few, many or a class for expanded clones.

TRBJ1-1 | - | TRBV6-6 | - | CASTKEGSGTEAFF | TGTGCCAGCACCAAGGAGGGGTCGGGTACTGAAGCTTTCTTT
TRBJ2-7 | TRBD1 | TRBV6-2/TRBV6-3 | - | CASSRTGNEQYF | TGTGCCAGCAGTCGGACAGGGAACGAGCAGTACTTC
TRBJ1-1 | - | TRBV7-9 | - | CASSLRSLDTEAFF | TGTGCCAGCAGCTTACGGAGTTTGGACACTGAAGCTTTCTTT
TRBJ2-7 | - | TRBV11-3 | few | CASSPYDRPYEQYF | TGTGCCAGCAGCCCATATGACAGGCCCTACGAGCAGTACTTC
TRBJ2-7 | TRBD2 | TRBV6-5 | - | CASSSGTSGSYEQYF | TGTGCCAGCAGCTCCGGGACTAGCGGATCCTACGAGCAGTACTTC
TRBJ1-5 | - | TRBV28 | - | CASSLAGQHFQPQHF | TGTGCCAGCAGTTTAGCGGGCCAACATTTTCAGCCCCAGCATTTT
TRBJ2-3 | - | TRBV7-7 | - | CASSLVGGPDTQYF | TGTGCTAGCAGCTTAGTCGGGGGGCCAGATACGCAGTATTTT
TRBJ2-4 | - | TRBV3-1/TRBV3-2 | - | CASSQSRGQIGNIQYF | TGTGCCAGCAGCCAATCCAGGGGTCAGATTGGAAACATTCAGTACTTC
TRBJ2-3 | - | TRBV2 | once | CASSEQVTATDTQYF | TGTGCCAGCAGTGAGCAGGTCACGGCCACAGATACGCAGTATTTT
TRBJ2-7 | TRBD2 | TRBV20-1 | - | CSMVAGDEQYF | TGCAGCATGGTAGCGGGAGACGAGCAGTACTTC
TRBJ2-7 | TRBD2 | TRBV27 | - | CASSLAAGVYEQYF | TGTGCCAGCAGTTTAGCAGCGGGAGTCTACGAGCAGTACTTC
TRBJ2-1 | - | TRBV27 | - | CASTGPADFQEFF | TGTGCCAGCACCGGCCCAGCGGATTTCCAGGAGTTCTTC
TRBJ2-2 | - | TRBV2 | - | CASSAQGNTGELFF | TGTGCCAGCAGTGCCCAGGGGAACACCGGGGAGCTGTTTTTT
TRBJ2-1 | TRBD2 | TRBV7-3 | - | CASSLTPGTSGGDNEQFF | TGTGCCAGCAGCTTAACACCCGGGACTAGCGGGGGGGACAATGAGCAGTTCTTC
TRBJ2-1 | - | TRBV7-9 | - | CASSLGSLRRGLTYNEQFF | TGTGCCAGCAGCTTAGGCTCTCTTAGGAGGGGGCTGACCTACAATGAGCAGTTCTTC
TRBJ2-2 | - | TRBV27 | - | CASSSRGGRGTGELFF | TGTGCCAGCAGTTCAAGGGGGGGGCGGGGCACCGGGGAGCTGTTTTTT
TRBJ2-3 | - | TRBV6-5 | - | CASSYSGALTDTQYF | TGTGCCAGCAGTTACTCGGGGGCCCTCACAGATACGCAGTATTTT
TRBJ1-1 | - | TRBV5-1 | - | CASSSRENTEAFF | TGCGCCAGCAGCAGCAGGGAGAACACTGAAGCTTTCTTT
TRBJ2-3 | - | TRBV27 | - | CASSFWLNTDTQYF | TGTGCCAGCAGTTTTTGGCTGAACACAGATACGCAGTATTTT
TRBJ1-1 | - | TRBV1 | - | CTSSQASLVIGTEAFF | TGCACCAGCAGCCAAGCCAGCCTAGTAATAGGCACTGAAGCTTTCTTT
TRBJ1-1 | TRBD1 | TRBV2 | - | CASSVRRDSEAFF | TGTGCCAGCAGCGTTAGGAGGGACAGTGAAGCTTTCTTT
TRBJ1-5 | - | TRBV6-5 | - | CASSYSTDSNQPQHF | TGTGCCAGCAGTTACTCGACAGATAGCAATCAGCCCCAGCATTTT
TRBJ1-1 | - | TRBV6-6 | - | CASSYSRGNTEAFF | TGTGCCAGCAGTTACTCGAGAGGGAACACTGAAGCTTTCTTT
TRBJ1-1 | TRBD1 | TRBV7-9 | - | CASSFERDRNTEAFF | TGTGCCAGCAGCTTCGAAAGGGACAGGAACACTGAAGCTTTCTTT
TRBJ2-2 | - | TRBV9 | - | CASVAGFAGELFF | TGTGCCAGCGTTGCAGGGTTCGCCGGGGAGCTGTTTTTT
TRBJ2-1 | TRBD1 | TRBV18 | - | CASSRGQGRNEQFF | TGTGCCAGCTCACGGGGACAGGGGAGGAATGAGCAGTTCTTC
TRBJ2-7 | - | TRBV7-2 | - | CASSRDILNVGYEQYF | TGTGCCAGCAGTAGGGACATTTTAAACGTAGGGTACGAGCAGTACTTC
TRBJ2-7 | TRBD1 | TRBV2 | - | CASGGQYYEQYF | TGTGCCAGCGGGGGACAGTACTACGAGCAGTACTTC
TRBJ1-2 | - | TRBV5-1 | - | CASSQDGSYGYTF | TGCGCCAGCAGCCAGGATGGGTCCTATGGCTACACCTTC
TRBJ2-7 | TRBD2 | TRBV4-1 | few | CASSQLGGSFDEQYF | TGCGCCAGCAGCCAACTCGGCGGGAGTTTCGACGAGCAGTACTTC
TRBJ2-5 | TRBD2 | TRBV7-2 | - | CASSLVSSGREEYF | TGTGCCAGCAGCTTAGTATCTAGCGGGAGGGAGGAGTACTTC
TRBJ2-7 | - | TRBV27 | once | CASRITGTGDYEQYF | TGTGCCAGCAGAATAACCGGGACGGGAGACTACGAGCAGTACTTC
TRBJ1-1 | - | TRBV15 | - | CATSRETVTEAFF | TGTGCCACCAGCAGGGAGACAGTCACTGAAGCTTTCTTT
TRBJ2-5 | - | TRBV12-2 | - | CASRPPGWANQETQYF | TGTGCAAGTCGTCCTCCGGGGTGGGCGAACCAAGAGACCCAGTACTTC
TRBJ1-4 | TRBD1 | TRBV13 | - | CASSPSATGEKLFF | TGTGCCAGCAGCCCTTCGGCGACAGGGGAAAAACTGTTTTTT
TRBJ2-1 | - | TRBV20-1 | once | CSASLRDYEQFF | TGCAGTGCTAGTCTCAGGGACTATGAGCAGTTCTTC
TRBJ2-5 | - | TRBV5-1 | once | CASSWTVSETQYF | TGCGCCAGCAGCTGGACAGTTTCGGAGACCCAGTACTTC
TRBJ1-2 | - | TRBV30 | - | CAWSRVSRRGQGYTF | TGTGCCTGGAGTCGAGTCTCCAGGAGGGGCCAAGGCTACACCTTC
TRBJ2-3 | - | TRBV9 | - | CASNPPRSPHTDTQYF | TGTGCCAGCAATCCCCCCCGTAGCCCACACACAGATACGCAGTATTTT
TRBJ2-5 | - | TRBV6-1 | - | CASSEPGVWETQYF | TGTGCCAGCAGTGAACCAGGGGTTTGGGAGACCCAGTACTTC
TRBJ2-1 | - | TRBV5-4 | - | CASSLAYGSSYNEQFF | TGTGCCAGCAGCTTGGCTTACGGGAGCTCCTACAATGAGCAGTTCTTC
TRBJ2-2 | - | TRBV5-1 | - | CASSLELANTGELFF | TGCGCCAGCAGCTTGGAACTAGCTAACACCGGGGAGCTGTTTTTT
TRBJ1-1 | - | TRBV10-3 | - | CAIKGQENTEAFF | TGTGCCATCAAGGGGCAGGAGAACACTGAAGCTTTCTTT
TRBJ1-2 | - | TRBV4-2 | - | CASSGVEGYTF | TGTGCCAGCAGTGGAGTGGAGGGCTACACCTTC
TRBJ2-5 | - | TRBV9 | - | CASSVGSYGGAGETQYF | TGTGCCAGCAGCGTAGGGTCTTACGGGGGAGCAGGTGAGACCCAGTACTTC